The T cell receptor (beta chain) described here comes from a study of blood T cell repertoires in COVID-19. Whole-study context: PBMCs, B-cell-depleted T cells, or T cells were the source of the cDNA or gDNA that made up the material.

In the authors' workflow: Nucleated cell counts were estimated from reference gene primer amplification. The assay was immunoSEQ multiplex PCR, and TCRdb's table has in-frame clones only and misses some. V, J and clone size are those of that table, while D and trimming were read from the DNA. The sample has 65,000 to 75,000 clones; approximately 80% are singletons. This receptor was identified in a woman of 80 years or more with acute or convalescent COVID-19. The sample taken for sequencing was peripheral blood.

The CDR3: CASSASGTGRQPQHF. The CDR3 DNA follows: TGTGCCAGCAGTGCGTCCGGGACAGGTCGTCAGCCCCAGCATTTT. The chain links TRBV6-4 to TRBJ1-5; TRBD1 aligns across 8 bases. Germline V lookup: CDR1 MRHNA, CDR2 SNTAGT. Germline trimming cut 4 bases from V and 6 bases from J; bases unmatched to any gene: 8. This CDR3 has 15 residues.